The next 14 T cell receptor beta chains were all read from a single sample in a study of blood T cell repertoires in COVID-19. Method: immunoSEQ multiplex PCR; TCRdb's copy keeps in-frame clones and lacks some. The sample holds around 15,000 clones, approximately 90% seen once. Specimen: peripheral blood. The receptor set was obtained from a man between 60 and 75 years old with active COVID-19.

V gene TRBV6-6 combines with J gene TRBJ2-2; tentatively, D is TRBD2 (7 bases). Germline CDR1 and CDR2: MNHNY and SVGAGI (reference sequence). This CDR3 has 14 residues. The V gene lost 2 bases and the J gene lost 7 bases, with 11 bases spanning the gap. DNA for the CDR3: TGTGCCAGCAGTTACGGGGGGGCGGTCGGGGAGCTGTTTTTT. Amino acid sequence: CASSYGGAVGELFF.

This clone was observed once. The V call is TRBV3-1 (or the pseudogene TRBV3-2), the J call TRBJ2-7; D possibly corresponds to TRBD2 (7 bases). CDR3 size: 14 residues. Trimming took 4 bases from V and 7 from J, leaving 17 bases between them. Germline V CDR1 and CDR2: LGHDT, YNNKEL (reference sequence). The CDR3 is CASSPQGGAGEQYF. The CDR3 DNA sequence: TGTGCCAGCAGCCCCCAAGGGGGGGCGGGTGAGCAGTACTTC.

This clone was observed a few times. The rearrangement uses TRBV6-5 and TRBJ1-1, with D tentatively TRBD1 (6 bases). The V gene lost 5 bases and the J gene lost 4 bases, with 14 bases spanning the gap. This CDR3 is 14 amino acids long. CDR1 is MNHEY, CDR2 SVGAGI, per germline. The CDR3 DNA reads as TGTGCCAGCAGTCCCAACAGGGACCCCACTGAAGCTTTCTTT. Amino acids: CASSPNRDPTEAFF.

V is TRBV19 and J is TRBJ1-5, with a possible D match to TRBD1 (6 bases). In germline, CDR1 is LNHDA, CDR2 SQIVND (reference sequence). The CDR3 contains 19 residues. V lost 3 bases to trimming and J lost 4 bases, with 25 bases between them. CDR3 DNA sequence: TGTGCCAGTAGTATCCCCCAGGGGCCTCAACTAACATCGAATCAGCCCCAGCATTTT. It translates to CASSIPQGPQLTSNQPQHF. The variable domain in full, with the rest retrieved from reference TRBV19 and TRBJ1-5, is DGGITQSPKYLFRKEGQNVTLSCEQNLNHDAMYWYRQDPGQGLRLIYYSQIVNDFQKGDIAEGYSVSREKKESFPLTVTSAQKNPTAFYLCASSIPQGPQLTSNQPQHFGDGTRLSIL.

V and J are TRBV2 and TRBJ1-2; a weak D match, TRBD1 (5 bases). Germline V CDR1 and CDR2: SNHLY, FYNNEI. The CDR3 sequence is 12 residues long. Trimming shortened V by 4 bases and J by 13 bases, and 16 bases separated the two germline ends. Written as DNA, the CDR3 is TGTGCCAGCAGTGCGGGGGAACGGGTAGGCACCTTC. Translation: CASSAGERVGTF.

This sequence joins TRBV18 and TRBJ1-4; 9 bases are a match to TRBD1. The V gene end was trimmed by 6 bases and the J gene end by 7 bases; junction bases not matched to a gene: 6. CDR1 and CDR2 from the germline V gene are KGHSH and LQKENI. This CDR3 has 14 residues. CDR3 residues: CASSGTGPGEKLFF. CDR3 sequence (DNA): TGTGCCAGCTCCGGGACAGGGCCGGGTGAAAAACTGTTTTTT.

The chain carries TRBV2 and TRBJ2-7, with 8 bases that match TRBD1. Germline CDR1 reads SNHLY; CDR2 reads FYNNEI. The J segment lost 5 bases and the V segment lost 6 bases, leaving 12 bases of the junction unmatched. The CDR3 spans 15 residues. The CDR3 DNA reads TGTGCCAGCAGCGGTTATGGACAGGGCGGTAACGAGCAGTACTTC. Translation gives CASSGYGQGGNEQYF.

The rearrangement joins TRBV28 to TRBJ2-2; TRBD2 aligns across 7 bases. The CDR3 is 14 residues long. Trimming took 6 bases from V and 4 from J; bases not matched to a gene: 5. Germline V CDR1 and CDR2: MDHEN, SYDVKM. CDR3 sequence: CASRAGVSTGELFF. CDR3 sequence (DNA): TGTGCCAGCAGGGCGGGAGTAAGCACCGGGGAGCTGTTTTTT.

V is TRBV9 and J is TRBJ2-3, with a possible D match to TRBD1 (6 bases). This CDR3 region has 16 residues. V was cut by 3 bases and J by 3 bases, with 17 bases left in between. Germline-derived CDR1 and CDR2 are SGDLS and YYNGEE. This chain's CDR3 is CASSGGPRWATDTQYF. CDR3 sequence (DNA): TGTGCCAGCAGCGGGGGGCCCCGCTGGGCGACAGATACGCAGTATTTT. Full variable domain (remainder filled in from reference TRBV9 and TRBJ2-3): DSGVTQTPKHLITATGQRVTLRCSPRSGDLSVYWYQQSLDQGLQFLIQYYNGEERAKGNILERFSAQQFPDLHSELNLSSLELGDSALYFCASSGGPRWATDTQYFGPGTRLTVL.

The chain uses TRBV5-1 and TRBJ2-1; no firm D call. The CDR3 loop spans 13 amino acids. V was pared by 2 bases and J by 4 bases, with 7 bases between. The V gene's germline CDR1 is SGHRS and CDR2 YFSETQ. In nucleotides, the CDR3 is TGCGCCAGCAGCTTTGCAGTGTACAATGAGCAGTTCTTC. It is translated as CASSFAVYNEQFF.

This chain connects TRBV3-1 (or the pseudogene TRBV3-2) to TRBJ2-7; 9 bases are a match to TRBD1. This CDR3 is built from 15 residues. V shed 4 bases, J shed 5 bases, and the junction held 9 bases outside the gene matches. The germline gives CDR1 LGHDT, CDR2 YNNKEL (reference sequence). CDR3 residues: CASSLGTGSLHEQYV. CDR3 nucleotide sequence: TGTGCCAGCAGCCTCGGGACAGGGAGCCTCCACGAGCAGTACGTC.

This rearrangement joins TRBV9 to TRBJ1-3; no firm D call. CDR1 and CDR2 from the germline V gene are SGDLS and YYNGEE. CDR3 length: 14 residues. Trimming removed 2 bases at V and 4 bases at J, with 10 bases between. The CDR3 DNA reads TGTGCCAGCAGCGTGGAGGCCTACGGAAACACCATATATTTT. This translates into CASSVEAYGNTIYF.

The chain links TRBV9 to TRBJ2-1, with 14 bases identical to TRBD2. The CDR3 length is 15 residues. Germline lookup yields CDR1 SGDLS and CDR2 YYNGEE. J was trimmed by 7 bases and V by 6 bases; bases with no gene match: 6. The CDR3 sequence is CASTIGTSGGNEQFF. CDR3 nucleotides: TGTGCCAGCACCATTGGGACTAGCGGGGGAAATGAGCAGTTCTTC.

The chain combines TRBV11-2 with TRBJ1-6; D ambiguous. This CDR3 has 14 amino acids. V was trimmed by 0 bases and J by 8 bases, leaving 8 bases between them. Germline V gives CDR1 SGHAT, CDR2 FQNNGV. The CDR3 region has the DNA TGTGCCAGCAGCTTAGATCTAACGGATTCACCCCTCCACTTT. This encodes CASSLDLTDSPLHF.